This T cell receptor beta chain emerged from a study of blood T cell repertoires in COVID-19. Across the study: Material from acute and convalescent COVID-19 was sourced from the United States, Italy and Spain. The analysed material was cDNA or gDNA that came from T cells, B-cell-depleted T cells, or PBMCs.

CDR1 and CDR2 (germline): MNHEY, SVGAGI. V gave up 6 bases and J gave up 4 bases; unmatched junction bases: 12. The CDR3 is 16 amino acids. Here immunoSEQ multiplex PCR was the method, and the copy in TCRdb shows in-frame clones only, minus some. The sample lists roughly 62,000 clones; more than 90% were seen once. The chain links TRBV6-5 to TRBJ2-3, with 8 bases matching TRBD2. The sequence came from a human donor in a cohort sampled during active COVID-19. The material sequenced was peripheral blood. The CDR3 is CASSYAGGARPDTQYF. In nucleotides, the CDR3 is TGTGCCAGCAGCTACGCGGGAGGAGCGCGCCCAGATACGCAGTATTTT.